This paragraph covers one T cell receptor beta chain sequence. The data were obtained in a study of graft-versus-host responses after intestinal transplantation. The method was immunoSEQ multiplex PCR; TCRdb's version includes in-frame clones alone and lacks a portion of them. The data contain 14,000 to 15,000 clones, approximately 96% of them singletons. Looked up from germline, CDR1 is SGHTA and CDR2 is FQGNSA. V lost 2 bases and J lost 9; bases outside the gene matches: 7. The CDR3 length is 14 residues. The source material was PBMCs, sampled 9 days after transplant. The J gene is TRBJ2-3, the V gene TRBV7-2; 8 nucleotides align to TRBD2. This TCR was recovered from a human patient who received an intestinal transplant, so some T cells may come from the graft donor. This CDR3 is CASSLLGTSKTQYF. In DNA, the CDR3 is TGTGCCAGCAGCTTACTCGGGACTAGTAAGACGCAGTATTTT.